This T cell receptor (beta chain) was sequenced in a study of T cell repertoires in cytomegalovirus infection. The overall study: CMV epitopes that were recently identified and HLA-C-restricted were used alongside well-studied HLA-B-restricted ones. Public TCR beta signatures marked donors with CMV infection and the matching HLA.

MiXCR, applied by TCRdb to the reads, yields one record per CDR3 protein. The sample records some 500,000 distinct CDR3 sequences, just under 40% being singletons. A note on this clonotype: Its matching antigen is unknown.

The receptor was derived from a human donor in good health (CMV status not recorded). Some clones in this sample may be carry-over from other donors' samples. The material was cultured PBMCs, obtained from culture after CMV antigen stimulation.

CDR3 in amino acids: CASSIGQGARPQHF. DNA of the CDR3: TGTGCCAGTAGTATAGGACAGGGGGCGAGACCCCAGCATTTT. The gene calls are TRBV19 and TRBJ1-5; 10 bases map to TRBD1. The CDR3 loop spans 14 amino acids. Germline V gene sequence: CDR1 LNHDA, CDR2 SQIVND (reference sequence). With 1 base clipped from V and 10 bases from J, the junction kept 4 bases outside the gene matches. Together with reference TRBV19 and TRBJ1-5, the CDR3 gives the full variable domain: DGGITQSPKYLFRKEGQNVTLSCEQNLNHDAMYWYRQDPGQGLRLIYYSQIVNDFQKGDIAEGYSVSREKKESFPLTVTSAQKNPTAFYLCASSIGQGARPQHFGDGTRLSIL.